One sample yielded the 29 T cell receptor beta chains listed below, sequenced in a study of blood T cells in healthy people across ages. A second about 7 to 11 cycle PCR used barcoded and J-beta primers. TCRdb redid the calling of the 5' RACE reads with MiXCR, one entry per CDR3 protein. The sample lists 1.4 million to 1.5 million distinct CDR3 sequences; approximately 42% were seen once. The sequencing sample was made of blood. These receptors came from a young woman in good health.

This clonotype was found once. The V gene is TRBV6-1, the J gene TRBJ2-7; D is uncertain. The CDR3 length is 15 residues. V was cut by 0 bases and J by 4 bases, with 13 bases left in between. CDR1 is MNHNS, CDR2 SASEGT, per germline. For the CDR3, the DNA is TGTGCCAGCAGTGAAGCTTTGGCTATAGCTTACGAGCAGTACTTC. Protein product: CASSEALAIAYEQYF.

The chain couples TRBV20-1 to TRBJ1-1, with TRBD1 matching 8 bases. The CDR3 sequence is 12 residues long. V gave up 5 bases and J gave up 5 bases; unmatched junction bases: 4. Germline loops: CDR1 DFQATT, CDR2 SNEGSKA (reference sequence). DNA for the CDR3: TGCAGTGCTGGCAGGGGGCCAACTGAAGCTTTCTTT. Translation: CSAGRGPTEAFF.

As regards this clonotype: Possible read error: a much larger clone is one base away. V gene TRBV10-3 combines with J gene TRBJ2-1; 8 bases are shared with TRBD2. The germline V gene encodes CDR1 ENHRY and CDR2 SYGVKD. This CDR3 has 16 residues. CDR3 bases: TGTGCCACCAGTCTGGGACTAGAACTCTCCTACAATGAGCAGTTCTTC. Protein sequence: CATSLGLELSYNEQFF.

There are a few counts of this clonotype. V usage is TRBV3-1 and J usage is TRBJ2-7; TRBD2 aligns across 12 bases. With 4 bases clipped from V and 0 bases from J, the junction kept 4 bases outside the gene matches. The germline V gene has CDR1 LGHDT and CDR2 YNNKEL (reference sequence). The CDR3 covers 16 residues. The CDR3 spells CASSLGLAGRSYEQYF. The CDR3 coding sequence is TGTGCCAGCAGCCTCGGACTAGCGGGACGCTCCTACGAGCAGTACTTC.

The rearrangement links TRBV7-8 to TRBJ2-3, with a tentative D call TRBD2 (6 bases). Germline CDR1 is SGHVS and CDR2 is FQNEAQ. This CDR3 region has 15 residues. V lost 5 bases, J lost 7 bases, and 19 bases lay in between. In nucleotides, the CDR3 is TGTGCCAGCAGCCCCGGGGGTACCCTTCTCAATACGCAGTATTTT. It codes for CASSPGGTLLNTQYF.

This clonotype was seen once. This chain links TRBV3-1 with TRBJ2-3, with D possibly being TRBD2 (6 bases). Trimming removed 2 bases from V and 0 bases from J, with 24 bases in between. The length of the CDR3 is 20 residues. Germline V lookup: CDR1 LGHDT, CDR2 YNNKEL (reference sequence). This chain's CDR3 is CASSQPSTRVLATSTDTQYF. CDR3 sequence (DNA): TGTGCCAGCAGCCAACCCTCCACCCGGGTTCTAGCGACAAGCACAGATACGCAGTATTTT.

Worth noting for this clonotype: Sequence at one end of the junction differs from germline and may be a read error. V usage is TRBV13 and J usage is TRBJ1-2, with 7 bases aligning to TRBD1. CDR3 length: 15 residues. The V gene's germline CDR1 is PRHDT and CDR2 FYEKMQ (reference sequence). DNA for the CDR3: TGTGCCAGCAGCTTAGGCCGACAGGGCGGCTATGGCCACACCTTC. Protein: CASSLGRQGGYGHTF.

This clonotype was seen a few times. The genes are TRBV3-1 and TRBJ1-2, with 7 nucleotides matching TRBD1. CDR3 size: 17 residues. Germline V gene data show CDR1 as LGHDT and CDR2 as YNNKEL (reference sequence). After removal of 1 base from V and 3 bases from J, the junction contained 11 bases not matched to a gene. This chain's CDR3 is CASSQGWDSPAYYGYTF. CDR3 in DNA: TGTGCCAGCAGCCAAGGCTGGGACAGCCCCGCTTACTATGGCTACACCTTC.

There are a few counts of this clonotype. V is TRBV3-1 and J is TRBJ1-2, with 7 bases aligning to TRBD1. The germline V gene has CDR1 LGHDT and CDR2 YNNKEL (reference sequence). There are 14 residues in the CDR3. The V and J ends lost 4 bases and 3 bases, in that order; junction bases with no gene match: 5. CDR3 amino acids: CASSRQGVHYGYTF. The CDR3 DNA sequence: TGTGCCAGCAGCCGACAGGGAGTCCACTATGGCTACACCTTC.

This clonotype was observed a few times. The genes are TRBV5-6 and TRBJ1-2, with D perhaps matching TRBD1 (5 bases). This CDR3 comprises 13 residues. With 4 bases removed from V and 6 bases from J, the gap between germline ends came to 13 bases. CDR1 is SGHDT and CDR2 is YYEEEE in the germline V gene. The CDR3 DNA reads TGTGCCAGCAGCGTGGGGGGATACGATGGCTACACCTTC. This encodes CASSVGGYDGYTF.

In its sample, this clonotype was seen a few times. V is TRBV21-1 and J is TRBJ2-5; the tabulated D call, TRBD1, remains unverified against the DNA. TRBV21-1 is a documented pseudogene. The CDR3 length is 13 residues. CDR3 loop: CASRLGQVTLGYF. DNA of the CDR3: TGTGCCAGCCGTCTGGGCCAGGTGACTCTAGGGTACTTC.

This clonotype was detected a few times. The chain recombines TRBV20-1 with TRBJ2-4; D unresolved. The CDR3 consists of 15 residues. Looked up from germline, CDR1 is DFQATT and CDR2 is SNEGSKA (reference sequence). With 4 bases removed from V and 7 bases from J, the gap between germline ends came to 20 bases. The CDR3 DNA reads TGCAGTGCTATTCCACCGATTCTTGGTGGGAACATTCAGTACTTC. This sequence encodes CSAIPPILGGNIQYF.

Here the CDR3 reads CASSDEGSRNEQFF. The CDR3 DNA follows: TGTGCCAGCAGTGACGAGGGGTCGCGCAATGAGCAGTTCTTC. The chain is built from TRBV6-4 and TRBJ2-1; D is possibly TRBD1 or TRBD2 (5 bases each). Germline loops: CDR1 MRHNA, CDR2 SNTAGT. CDR3 length equals 14 residues. V was trimmed by 2 bases and J by 6 bases, leaving 11 bases between them.

This clonotype has a count of ten or more. The gene calls are TRBV15 and TRBJ2-1; 7 bases are a match to TRBD2. Germline CDR1 LNHNV, CDR2 YYDKDF (reference sequence). The length of the CDR3 is 15 residues. Unmatched junction bases numbered 10, after V lost 4 bases and J lost 7 bases. CDR3 sequence (DNA): TGTGCCACCAGCAAATCTAAGGAGGGAGGGAATGAGCAGTTCTTC. Its protein product is CATSKSKEGGNEQFF.

This clonotype was counted only a few times. The DNA for the CDR3 is TGTGCCAGCAGCCACAATGTTCTAGGGGAGCAGTACTTC. Translation gives CASSHNVLGEQYF. The chain carries TRBV5-6 and TRBJ2-5; possibly TRBD1 or TRBD2 for D (5 bases each). Trimming pared 4 bases from V and 11 bases from J, leaving 18 bases between. CDR1 is SGHDT, CDR2 YYEEEE, per germline. CDR3 length: 13 amino acids. Drawing the rest from reference TRBV5-6 and TRBJ2-5, the complete variable domain is DAGVTQSPTHLIKTRGQQVTLRCSPKSGHDTVSWYQQALGQGPQFIFQYYEEEERQRGNFPDRFSGHQFPNYSSELNVNALLLGDSALYLCASSHNVLGEQYFGPGTRLLVL.

The chain uses TRBV4-2 and TRBJ2-5; no firm D call. The CDR3 length is 14 residues. In germline, CDR1 is LGHNA, CDR2 YNFKEQ. V gave up 0 bases and J gave up 5 bases, with 10 bases separating them. The CDR3 is CASSQDRWAETQYF. Written as DNA, the CDR3 is TGTGCCAGCAGCCAAGATCGATGGGCTGAGACCCAGTACTTC.

The chain is built from TRBV2 and TRBJ2-4; no clear D. V gave up 9 bases and J gave up 1 base, with 4 bases separating them. The CDR3 length is 11 residues. The germline V gene encodes CDR1 SNHLY and CDR2 FYNNEI. CDR3 residues: CASTAKNIQYF. The CDR3 nucleotides read TGTGCCAGTACGGCCAAAAACATTCAGTACTTC.

CDR3 coding DNA: TGTGCCAGCAGCATATCAACGGTGACTGAAGCTTTCTTT. Protein: CASSISTVTEAFF. The rearrangement joins TRBV7-9 to TRBJ1-1; D gene ambiguous. Trimming left V 5 bases short and J 5 bases short, with 12 bases between. Germline CDR1 is SEHNR and CDR2 is FQNEAQ (reference sequence). The CDR3 is 13 residues long.

This clonotype was found a few times. The rearrangement uses TRBV4-1 and TRBJ1-1, with TRBD1 identical over 11 bases. Germline values: CDR1 MGHRA, CDR2 YSYEKL. The CDR3 sequence is 15 residues long. The V and J ends lost 2 bases and 4 bases, in that order; junction bases with no gene match: 3. The CDR3 loop reads CASSQTGTGGTEAFF. For the CDR3, the DNA is TGCGCCAGCAGCCAAACCGGGACAGGGGGCACTGAAGCTTTCTTT.

The genes are TRBV21-1 and TRBJ2-7; the D call in the table, TRBD2, was not verified against the DNA. TRBV21-1 is designated a pseudogene. The CDR3 is made up of 13 amino acids. In DNA, the CDR3 is TGTGCCAGCTCCTGGACTAATAAAAACGAGCAGTACTTC. Protein sequence: CASSWTNKNEQYF.

This clonotype was observed a few times. The chain recombines TRBV27 with TRBJ1-2, with 8 bases aligning to TRBD1. In germline, CDR1 is MNHEY, CDR2 SMNVEV (reference sequence). This CDR3 is built from 15 residues. V shed 0 bases, J shed 6 bases, and the junction held 6 bases outside the gene matches. The CDR3 loop is CASSLSPQGANGYTF. The CDR3 bases are TGTGCCAGCAGTTTATCACCGCAGGGGGCGAATGGCTACACCTTC.

This clonotype came up a few times. The chain recombines TRBV27 with TRBJ2-7, with 11 bases fitting TRBD2. CDR3 length: 15 residues. Per the germline V gene, CDR1 is MNHEY and CDR2 is SMNVEV (reference sequence). V dropped 6 bases and J dropped 3; count of bases not matched to a gene: 7. CDR3 coding DNA: TGTGCCAGCAGCGTTTCCGGGACTAGCGGCTACGAGCAGTACTTC. This codes for CASSVSGTSGYEQYF.

This clonotype has just a few counts. This chain links TRBV10-3 with TRBJ1-6, with D unclear. Trimming shortened V by 0 bases and J by 5 bases, and 11 bases separated the two germline ends. The CDR3 is 16 residues long. Per the germline V gene, CDR1 is ENHRY and CDR2 is SYGVKD. The CDR3 nucleotides read TGTGCCATCAGTGAGTCGATACAGACCCATAATTCACCCCTCCACTTT. Translated, it gives CAISESIQTHNSPLHF.

This clonotype came up once. J is TRBJ2-3 and V is TRBV29-1; D gene unclear. CDR1 and CDR2 (germline): SQVTM, ANQGSEA. This CDR3 spans 16 amino acids. Trimming cost V 2 bases and J 0 bases, with 15 bases left between them. This chain's CDR3 is CSVELLPGPSTDTQYF. The CDR3 DNA sequence: TGCAGCGTTGAACTCCTACCGGGCCCTAGCACAGATACGCAGTATTTT.

The chain combines TRBV6-2 or TRBV6-3 with TRBJ2-5; 7 bases fit TRBD1. The V gene's germline CDR1 is MNHEY and CDR2 SVGEGT. Trimming removed 7 bases from V and 1 base from J; junction bases left unmatched: 9. The CDR3 totals 15 residues. CDR3 sequence: CASMTGTAFQETQYF. The CDR3 coding sequence is TGTGCCAGCATGACCGGGACAGCCTTCCAAGAGACCCAGTACTTC.

The chain recombines TRBV3-1 with TRBJ2-7; D is uncertain. Near its end, the DNA agrees better with TRBJ2-5, so the J call may be wrong. Germline V gene data show CDR1 as LGHDT and CDR2 as YNNKEL (reference sequence). This CDR3 comprises 15 residues. The CDR3 DNA follows: TGTGCCAGCAGCCAAGAAGGCACCCCTGGGGAGACCCAGTACTTC. Residues: CASSQEGTPGETQYF.

The rearrangement joins TRBV18 to TRBJ1-5; D is uncertain. This CDR3 comprises 15 residues. V gave up 8 bases and J gave up 1 base, with 15 bases separating them. Germline V CDR1 and CDR2: KGHSH, LQKENI. Here the CDR3 DNA reads TGTGCCAGCAGTCCCCAAGGGCGCAGCAATCAGCCCCAGCATTTT. Translating it yields CASSPQGRSNQPQHF.

This clonotype was seen only a few times. The chain couples TRBV6-1 to TRBJ2-1; 14 positions agree with TRBD2. Trimming at V came to 11 bases and at J to 8 bases, leaving 14 bases not matched to a gene. The length of the CDR3 is 16 residues. Germline CDR1 and CDR2: MNHNS and SASEGT. The CDR3 DNA reads as TGTGCCCCCACCCGGGGGACTAGCGGGAGAGTTGATGAGCAGTTCTTC. Its protein is CAPTRGTSGRVDEQFF.

This chain links TRBV28 with TRBJ1-5; possibly TRBD1 for D (6 bases). This CDR3 is 13 amino acids long. The germline CDR1 and CDR2 sequences are MDHEN and SYDVKM. The V end was cut by 4 bases, the J end by 3 bases, with 7 bases between. The CDR3 DNA follows: TGTGCCAGCAGTTGGGACATCAATCAGCCCCAGCATTTT. It codes for CASSWDINQPQHF.